These T cell receptor beta chains were read from a single sample in a study of blood T cell repertoires in COVID-19. The protocol was immunoSEQ multiplex PCR, while the TCRdb copy is restricted to in-frame clones and leaves out a portion. The sample gives approximately 70,000 clones, roughly 80% of which show up once; more than 13% is in the top ten. Sequencing was performed on peripheral blood. The receptors stem from a man aged 55 to 70 with COVID-19, enrolled during active disease. The CDR3 runs from the conserved cysteine through the conserved F or W. The order of the fields is J gene, V gene, CDR3 protein.

TRBJ1-5	TRBV6-5	CASSTTESQPQHF
TRBJ2-1	TRBV15	CATSRDTGSYNEQFF
TRBJ2-7	TRBV19	CASTAGTGAYEQYF
TRBJ2-1	TRBV20-1	CSTTSGLNRFF
TRBJ2-7	TRBV2	CASSQTGYEQYF
TRBJ2-7	TRBV7-6	CASSNPGRPLEQYF
TRBJ2-2	TRBV14	CASSQDLSGGVRELFF
TRBJ1-5	TRBV6-5	CASSQGYGQPQHF
TRBJ1-1	TRBV12-3/TRBV12-4	CASSRYLLEAFF
TRBJ1-2	TRBV7-9	CASSFGQGAAYGYTF
TRBJ2-2	TRBV30	CAWRVDSYTGELFF
TRBJ2-5	TRBV19	CASSIGWTQQETQYF
TRBJ1-4	TRBV9	CASSPGQGGTNEKLFF
TRBJ2-5	TRBV7-7	CASSSRDSFAETQYF
TRBJ2-3	TRBV15	CATSSVQGSATDTQYF
TRBJ1-2	TRBV2	CASLGGTGGGRDGYTF
TRBJ2-1	TRBV6-5	CASKGGTSGRGQFF
TRBJ1-1	TRBV11-2	CASSSWTGEGTEAFF
TRBJ2-5	TRBV28	CASTPRGGQGPKETQYF
TRBJ1-1	TRBV10-2	CASSRGQAVEAFF
TRBJ2-5	TRBV5-5	CATWRGTDQETQYF
TRBJ2-7	TRBV5-6	CASSLYEGFSYEQYF
TRBJ2-7	TRBV21-1	CASSKGRVNRPAYEQYF
TRBJ2-3	TRBV7-2	CASSLGLVGTDTQYF
TRBJ1-1	TRBV9	CASSAWGGNTEAFF
TRBJ1-2	TRBV28	CASSLGTGGEGGYTF
TRBJ2-5	TRBV18	CASSQSGFETQYF
TRBJ1-1	TRBV11-3	CASSQRQGMNTEAFF
TRBJ1-2	TRBV12-3/TRBV12-4	CASSFSEYGYTF
TRBJ2-4	TRBV5-1	CASSLDAGGAKNIQYF
TRBJ2-7	TRBV27	CASSLGGSEQYF
TRBJ2-5	TRBV7-2	CASSLLLNQETQYF
TRBJ2-3	TRBV11-3	CASSPSSGEGDTQYF
TRBJ2-4	TRBV5-1	CASSLEAGKNIQYF
TRBJ2-5	TRBV5-5	CASTTGGFTQETQYF
TRBJ2-3	TRBV7-9	CASTSAGGGSTDTQYF
TRBJ2-1	TRBV10-1	CASSLGLAGGVEQFF
TRBJ2-5	TRBV3-1/TRBV3-2	CASSPQGEWTQYF
TRBJ1-2	TRBV27	CASSFIQQGGYTF
TRBJ2-7	TRBV11-3	CASSLDGQMMDEQYF
TRBJ1-1	TRBV5-1	CASSSGAMNTEAFF
TRBJ1-4	TRBV5-1	CASSDEGRSEKLFF
TRBJ1-3	TRBV2	CASNGGMGGEDTIYF
TRBJ2-1	TRBV11-2	CASSLLDSVPTPIF
TRBJ2-1	TRBV5-4	CASSPTSGNSYNEQFF